The T cell receptor (beta chain) described here comes from a study of chemoradiotherapy in HPV16-positive cancers. Findings and caveats of the study: During treatment, candidate HPV-specific clones and E7-related motifs expanded in tumor.

Samples were taken several times over chemoradiotherapy. Generated by immunoSEQ multiplex PCR, the TCRdb table keeps only in-frame clones and is missing some. The sample consists of over 14,000 clones, approximately 84% of them appearing once. Note on this clone: No antigen is known for it.

Trimming took off 5 bases at V and 0 bases at J, with 6 bases between the two ends. The CDR3 is 13 amino acids. Germline V gene sequence: CDR1 LNHDA, CDR2 SQIVND (reference sequence). V is TRBV19 and J is TRBJ2-3; D ambiguous. This material was collected from a patient who underwent chemoradiotherapy. The receptor comes from a human donor with HPV-associated anogenital cancer. DNA for the CDR3: TGTGCCAGTAGTGTATACAGCACAGATACGCAGTATTTT. This sequence encodes CASSVYSTDTQYF.